A single T cell receptor (beta chain) is shown here with its context. These data are taken from a study of cytomegalovirus exposure and HLA in healthy donors. Background on the study: Earlier findings included roughly 120 million unique TCR beta sequences obtained from about 179 million T cells. The early release's HLA-typed donors yielded some 85 million unique TCRs.

Primers included in the PCR were 60 Vbeta and 13 Jbeta primers. TCRdb's copy holds only in-frame clones and misses some; the assay was immunoSEQ multiplex PCR. This sample carries more than 150,000 clones, 70% to 90% of them seen once, and the ten largest clones take 2% to 2.5%. Germline V gene sequence: CDR1 MNHEY, CDR2 SVGAGI. V was pared by 5 bases and J by 4 bases, with 4 bases of the junction left unmatched. The CDR3 is 13 amino acids. The material sequenced was PBMCs. The V and J genes are TRBV6-5 and TRBJ2-5; TRBD1 matches 7 bases. The sequence came from a woman aged 18-30 years in good health and CMV-seronegative. This chain's CDR3 is CASSNRGPETQYF. CDR3 DNA sequence: TGTGCCAGCAGTAACAGGGGTCCAGAGACCCAGTACTTC.